The clone carrying this TCR beta chain was recorded at least ten times. The sample comes from a study of T cells in Graves' hyperthyroidism and ophthalmopathy. TCR beta CDR3 regions were amplified from RNA transcripts. TCR CDR3 underwent first-round RT-PCR with the HTBI primer set. TCRdb processed the multiplex PCR reads anew with MiXCR; each CDR3 protein has one entry. The sample consists of 45,000 to 50,000 distinct CDR3 sequences, over 45% of them appearing once. The CDR3 runs to 14 residues. Germline lookup yields CDR1 DFQATT and CDR2 SNEGSKA (reference sequence). The J segment lost 5 bases and the V segment lost 4 bases, leaving 8 bases of the junction unmatched.

The gene calls are TRBV20-1 and TRBJ2-7; 10 bases are a match to TRBD1. The TCR originated in a woman between 50 and 59 years old with Graves' hyperthyroidism. What was sequenced was peripheral blood or thyroid tissue (not recorded which). The CDR3 spells CSATRQGAQDEQYF. DNA for the CDR3: TGCAGTGCTACCAGACAGGGGGCTCAGGACGAGCAGTACTTC.